This T cell receptor (beta chain) came from a study of T-cell reconstitution after alpha-beta-depleted transplantation in children. This clonotype was found many times. Unique molecular identifiers were incorporated when the TCRbeta library was constructed. TCRdb itself ran the PCR reads through MiXCR, one entry per CDR3 protein. The sample lists around 440,000 distinct CDR3 sequences, 10% to 13% occurring once. CDR3 size: 14 residues. The germline V and J ends were trimmed by 2 bases and 12 bases, with 17 bases remaining between them. CDR1 is MGHDK, CDR2 SYGVNS, per germline. This rearrangement joins TRBV25-1 to TRBJ2-1; no reliable D call. The receptor was derived from a child aged 2 to 10 with inherited bone marrow failure, due to receive a stem cell transplant. Source: PBMCs, taken before TCRalphabeta/CD19-depleted stem cell transplant. The CDR3 sequence: CASSERGKVKRQFF. The CDR3 bases are TGTGCCAGCAGTGAACGTGGGAAGGTCAAGCGGCAGTTCTTC. The full variable domain, in which reference TRBV25-1 and TRBJ2-1 provide the parts outside the CDR3, is EADIYQTPRYLVIGTGKKITLECSQTMGHDKMYWYQQDPGMELHLIHYSYGVNSTEKGDLSSESTVSRIRTEHFPLTLESARPSHTSQYLCASSERGKVKRQFFGPGTRLTVL.